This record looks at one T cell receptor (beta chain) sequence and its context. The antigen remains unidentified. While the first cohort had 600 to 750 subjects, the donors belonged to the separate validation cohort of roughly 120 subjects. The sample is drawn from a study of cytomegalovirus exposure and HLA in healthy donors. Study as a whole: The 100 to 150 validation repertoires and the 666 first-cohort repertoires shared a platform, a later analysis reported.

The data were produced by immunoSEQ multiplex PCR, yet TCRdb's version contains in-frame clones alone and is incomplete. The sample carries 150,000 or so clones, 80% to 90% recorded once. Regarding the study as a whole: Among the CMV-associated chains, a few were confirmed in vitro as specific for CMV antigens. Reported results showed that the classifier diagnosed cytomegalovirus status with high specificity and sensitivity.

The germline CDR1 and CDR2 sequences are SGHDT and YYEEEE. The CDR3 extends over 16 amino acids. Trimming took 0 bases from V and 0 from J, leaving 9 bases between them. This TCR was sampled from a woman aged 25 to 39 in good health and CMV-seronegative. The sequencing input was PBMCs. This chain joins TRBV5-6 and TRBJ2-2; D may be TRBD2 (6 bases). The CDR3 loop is CASSLDLASNTGELFF. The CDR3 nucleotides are TGTGCCAGCAGCTTGGATCTAGCGTCGAACACCGGGGAGCTGTTTTTT.